This T cell receptor beta chain is drawn from a study of cytomegalovirus exposure and HLA in healthy donors. Whole-study context: An earlier analysis identified 100 million to 130 million unique TCR beta sequences in about 200 million T cells. Notes on the study in general: In a later analysis, parvovirus B19, influenza, CMV and Epstein-Barr virus appeared linked to several top co-occurrence clusters. According to reports, the classifier identified cytomegalovirus status with high specificity and sensitivity. Later analysis demonstrated an association between a missense DCLRE1C variant and TCR beta V- and J-gene trimming.

The PCR employed 60 Vbeta primers together with 13 Jbeta primers. The method was immunoSEQ multiplex PCR; TCRdb's version includes in-frame clones alone and lacks a portion of them. The sample records over 150,000 clones, roughly 80% being singletons. This CDR3 contains 13 residues. Germline loops: CDR1 SGHTA, CDR2 FQGTGA. The ends lost 5 bases at V and 3 bases at J; junction bases unmatched: 3. As to this clone: Its specificity is not known.

This TCR came from a man younger than 45 in good health and CMV-seropositive. The J gene is TRBJ2-7, the V gene TRBV7-3, with 8 positions matching TRBD1. Sequencing was performed on PBMCs. The CDR3 protein is CASSHGQGYEQYF. The CDR3 nucleotides are TGTGCCAGCAGCCACGGACAGGGCTACGAGCAGTACTTC.